These T cell receptor beta chains were read from a single sample in a study of blood T cells in healthy people across ages. TCRdb reanalysed the 5' RACE reads using MiXCR and keeps one entry per CDR3 protein. There are about 800,000 distinct CDR3 sequences in the sample; roughly 25% occur only once, and more than 3% lies in the top ten. The sample was also linked to a second study, of T cells of mothers and their children.

Input material: blood. The receptors come from a boy aged 10-17 years in good health. CDR3s include the opening cysteine and the closing phenylalanine or tryptophan. The D gene is left open where the match is weak. The listing skips clone size in some rows; elsewhere it reads once, few, many or a size class.

>TRBD2|TRBJ2-5|TRBV28|few
TGTGCCAGCCATTTTCTGGTGTGGCGGGGGGAAGAGACCCAGTACTTC
CASHFLVWRGEETQYF
>.|TRBJ1-1|TRBV6-5|.
TGTGCCAGCAGTTACTCCGGATGGACTGAAGCTTTCTTT
CASSYSGWTEAFF
>TRBD2|TRBJ2-5|TRBV3-1|few
TGTGCCAGCAGCCAGGCTCCCCGACTAGCGGGAGGGTCCCAAGAGACCCAGTACTTC
CASSQAPRLAGGSQETQYF
>TRBD2|TRBJ2-3|TRBV28|few
TGTGCCAGCATTCCTAGCGGGTTGGCAGATACGCAGTATTTT
CASIPSGLADTQYF
>.|TRBJ2-1|TRBV7-3|.
TGTGCCAGCAGGGACCCGGGACTTCGTTACAATGAGCAGTTCTTC
CASRDPGLRYNEQFF
>TRBD1|TRBJ1-4|TRBV6-5|.
TGTGCCAGCAGCAGGGGGGTCGAGAATGAAAAACTGTTTTTT
CASSRGVENEKLFF
>.|TRBJ2-2|TRBV6-2/TRBV6-3|few
TGTGCCAGCAGTCCGGGGACCCCGACCACCGGGGAGCTGTTTTTT
CASSPGTPTTGELFF
>.|TRBJ2-1|TRBV6-2/TRBV6-3|.
TGTGCCAGCCTGAAGGACAGACTCTACAATGAGCAGTTCTTC
CASLKDRLYNEQFF
>.|TRBJ2-7|TRBV20-1|.
TGCAGTGCGGATTCCCTTCGGGGAGGTCTAAGGGAGCAGTACTTC
CSADSLRGGLREQYF
>TRBD1|TRBJ2-5|TRBV28|.
TGTGCCATCCGGTGGGACAGTACTCAAGAGACCCAGTACTTC
CAIRWDSTQETQYF
>.|TRBJ1-4|TRBV5-6|.
TGTGCCAGCAGCTTTCGGACAGCAGATAATGAAAAACTGTTTTTT
CASSFRTADNEKLFF
>.|TRBJ2-1|TRBV4-2|.
TGTGCCAGCAGCCAAGGGCACCCTGGCGGCCTCTCCTACAATGAGCAGTTCTTC
CASSQGHPGGLSYNEQFF
>TRBD1|TRBJ2-7|TRBV29-1|few
TGCAGCGCTGGATACAGGGGCGCCTACGAGCAGTACTTC
CSAGYRGAYEQYF
>.|TRBJ2-3|TRBV9|few
TGTGCCAGCAGCGTTGGGACTTTGACAGATACGCAGTATTTT
CASSVGTLTDTQYF
>.|TRBJ2-5|TRBV29-1|few
TGCAGCGTCCCGTCTGCTCCGCCCGAGACCCAGTACTTC
CSVPSAPPETQYF
>TRBD1|TRBJ2-7|TRBV4-1|.
TGCGCCAGCAGCCAAGAAAGGTATTCTGAGGGCAGGGGGAACGAGCAGTACTTC
CASSQERYSEGRGNEQYF
>TRBD1|TRBJ2-2|TRBV11-1|.
TGTGCCAGCAGGGACAGGGCCAACACCGGGGAGCTGTTTTTT
CASRDRANTGELFF
>.|TRBJ1-1|TRBV7-2|.
TGTGCCAGCAGCTCACAAATCTACTGGGAAGTGGACACTGAAGCTTTCTTT
CASSSQIYWEVDTEAFF
>.|TRBJ2-7|TRBV15|few
TGTGCCACCAGCAGAGGTGCGGATCCATCCTACGAGCAGTACTTC
CATSRGADPSYEQYF
>.|TRBJ2-3|TRBV7-9|few
TGTGCCAGCAGCTCTTCGACTGTGGATACGCAGTATTTT
CASSSSTVDTQYF
>TRBD2|TRBJ2-5|TRBV6-2/TRBV6-3|many
TGTGCCAGCAGTGTATGGGGACTAGCGGGGACTCAAGAGACCCAGTACTTC
CASSVWGLAGTQETQYF
>.|TRBJ2-1|TRBV6-4|few
TGTGCCAGCAGTGAGCAGGGGACCAATGAGCAGTTCTTC
CASSEQGTNEQFF
>TRBD1|TRBJ2-5|TRBV19|.
TGTGCCAGTAGTGACAGGGCTGCGGAGACCCAGTACTTC
CASSDRAAETQYF
>.|TRBJ2-3|TRBV19|.
TGTGCCAGTAGGGCGACCATCAGCACAGATACGCAGTATTTT
CASRATISTDTQYF
>.|TRBJ2-1|TRBV11-2|many
TGTGCCAGTGGTGTATACGGGATAGTAGGTGAGCAGTTCTTC
CASGVYGIVGEQFF
>.|TRBJ2-5|TRBV7-9|few
TGTGCCAGCAGCTTAGCGCTAGCGCGGACAGGCCAACACCGGACCCAGTACTTC
CASSLALARTGQHRTQYF
>.|TRBJ1-4|TRBV6-5|.
TGTGCCAGCAGTTACTCAGGAGGGGGGGCTGAAAAACTGTTTTTT
CASSYSGGGAEKLFF